These 26 T cell receptor beta chains share one sample of origin, sequenced in a study of beta chain features in type 1 diabetes. TCRB transcripts that were expressed got sequenced, as all of the isolated RNA had been reverse transcribed. Assay: immunoSEQ multiplex PCR; the TCRdb copy retains only in-frame clones and omits some. Of 200,000 to 300,000 clones in the sample, over 20% were seen once. Overall study results and limits: Researchers report that Type 1 diabetes patients had moderately but significantly shorter TCRB CDR3s across all four CD4+ subsets.

Antigens for these TCRs are unknown. Sample: naive CD4+ T cells from blood. These receptors all come from a woman in her forties with type 1 diabetes.

The DNA of the CDR3 is TGCAGCACCCAGGGACAGCCTAATGAAAAACTGTTTTTT. Its protein is CSTQGQPNEKLFF. The chain is built from TRBV29-1 and TRBJ1-4; 7 bases map to TRBD1. There are 13 residues in the CDR3. The germline V gene encodes CDR1 SQVTM and CDR2 ANQGSEA. V shed 8 bases and J 3 bases; nucleotides not matched to a gene: 6.

This clone was observed once. The genes are TRBV7-2 and TRBJ1-4; no reliable D call. V was clipped by 6 bases and J by 8 bases, with 10 bases between them. Germline V gene lookup returns CDR1 SGHTA and CDR2 FQGNSA. This CDR3 has 12 residues. CDR3 region: CASSATREKLFF. The CDR3 coding sequence is TGTGCCAGCAGTGCCACGCGAGAAAAACTGTTTTTT.

This clone came up a few times. The genes are TRBV28 and TRBJ2-3; D gene unclear. Germline V gene sequence: CDR1 MDHEN, CDR2 SYDVKM. The CDR3 has 12 amino acids. Trimming cost V 5 bases and J 3 bases, with 6 bases left between them. Here the CDR3 reads CASSTQTDTQYF. The CDR3 bases are TGTGCCAGCAGTACCCAGACAGATACGCAGTATTTT.

This clone was seen more than once but under ten times. The rearrangement joins TRBV15 to TRBJ1-6, with 7 bases identical to TRBD1. Germline trimming cut 2 bases from V and 0 bases from J; bases unmatched to any gene: 7. Germline V gene lookup returns CDR1 LNHNV and CDR2 YYDKDF (reference sequence). The CDR3 totals 18 residues. The DNA for the CDR3 is TGTGCCACCAGCAGAATAACAGGGGTTAGCTCCTATAATTCACCCCTCCACTTT. It specifies CATSRITGVSSYNSPLHF. The entire variable domain, with the rest obtained from reference TRBV15 and TRBJ1-6, is as follows: DAMVIQNPRYQVTQFGKPVTLSCSQTLNHNVMYWYQQKSSQAPKLLFHYYDKDFNNEADTPDNFQSRRPNTSFCFLDIRSPGLGDTAMYLCATSRITGVSSYNSPLHFGNGTRLTVT.

This clone was counted between two and nine times. The rearrangement joins TRBV9 to TRBJ1-6; no firm D call. V dropped 0 bases and J dropped 10 bases, with 5 bases sitting between them. The CDR3 is 12 residues long. Germline-derived CDR1 and CDR2 are SGDLS and YYNGEE. CDR3 loop: CASSVGESPLHF. CDR3 nucleotides: TGTGCCAGCAGCGTAGGAGAATCACCCCTCCACTTT.

The chain uses TRBV5-1 and TRBJ2-1, with 8 bases aligning to TRBD2. Germline V gene sequence: CDR1 SGHRS, CDR2 YFSETQ. The CDR3 totals 16 residues. The junction had 4 bases not matched to a gene; V was cut back by 0 bases and J by 2 bases. The CDR3 loop reads CASSLGLSGTYNEQFF. For the CDR3, the DNA is TGCGCCAGCAGCTTGGGACTTAGCGGGACCTACAATGAGCAGTTCTTC.

The gene calls are TRBV18 and TRBJ2-1, with 12 bases that match TRBD2. Per germline, CDR1 KGHSH and CDR2 LQKENI. The V segment lost 6 bases and the J segment 7 bases; nucleotides outside the gene matches: 10. CDR3 length equals 16 residues. DNA of the CDR3: TGTGCCAGCTCCCCCCGACTAGCGGGAGCCGGTAATGAGCAGTTCTTC. As protein: CASSPRLAGAGNEQFF.

This clone came up a few times. The chain is built from TRBV4-1 and TRBJ2-5, with D maybe TRBD2 (5 bases). The CDR3 has 17 amino acids. V shed 0 bases and J shed 5 bases, with 19 bases lying between them. Per the germline V gene, CDR1 is MGHRA and CDR2 is YSYEKL. DNA of the CDR3: TGCGCCAGCAGCCAAGATCTATCGGCGGTGACGGGGGAGACCCAGTACTTC. It encodes CASSQDLSAVTGETQYF.

V and J are TRBV2 and TRBJ2-5; D is perhaps TRBD1 (6 bases). Germline V gene sequence: CDR1 SNHLY, CDR2 FYNNEI. With 4 bases removed from V and 2 bases from J, the gap between germline ends came to 8 bases. CDR3 size: 13 residues. CDR3 residues: CASSAGVQETQYF. The CDR3 DNA reads TGTGCCAGCAGTGCAGGGGTTCAAGAGACCCAGTACTTC.

This clone was observed a handful of times. The rearrangement uses TRBV23-1 and TRBJ2-7; 7 nucleotides align to TRBD2. TRBV23-1 is assigned to the ORF class and has an uncertain function. With 3 bases clipped from V and 5 bases from J, the junction kept 16 bases outside the gene matches. The CDR3 totals 17 residues. CDR3 amino acids: CASSHAKQGGESHEQYF. In nucleotides, the CDR3 is TGCGCCAGCAGTCACGCCAAGCAGGGAGGGGAAAGCCACGAGCAGTACTTC.

The table lists this clone with a few counts. The chain joins TRBV15 to TRBJ2-1; a possible D gene is TRBD2 (6 bases). The CDR3 spans 15 residues. CDR1 LNHNV and CDR2 YYDKDF come from the germline V gene (reference sequence). Trimming stripped 8 bases from V and 6 bases from J, with 20 bases between. CDR3 amino acids: CATVHRGSGFNEQFF. The CDR3 DNA reads TGTGCCACCGTTCACCGGGGTAGCGGATTCAATGAGCAGTTCTTC.

This clone was observed a handful of times. The chain has TRBV30 and TRBJ2-1; 9 bases match TRBD2. Trimming removed 0 bases from V and 9 bases from J; junction bases left unmatched: 9. The CDR3 covers 15 residues. CDR1 GTSNPN and CDR2 SVGIG come from the germline V gene (reference sequence). The DNA for the CDR3 is TGTGCCTGGAGTGTACAAGGAGCGGGAGGTTCTGAGCAGTTCTTC. Its protein product is CAWSVQGAGGSEQFF. The variable domain in full, with the rest retrieved from reference TRBV30 and TRBJ2-1, is SQTIHQWPATLVQPVGSPLSLECTVEGTSNPNLYWYRQAAGRGLQLLFYSVGIGQISSEVPQNLSASRPQDRQFILSSKKLLLSDSGFYLCAWSVQGAGGSEQFFGPGTRLTVL.

This clone was seen more than once but under ten times. This rearrangement joins TRBV30 to TRBJ2-7; possibly TRBD1 for D (5 bases). Germline V gives CDR1 GTSNPN, CDR2 SVGIG (reference sequence). The CDR3 runs to 15 residues. Trimming left V 2 bases short and J 2 bases short, with 16 bases between. CDR3 nucleotides: TGTGCCTGGAGTACAGGACGGACGTTAGCCTACGAGCAGTACTTC. Protein sequence: CAWSTGRTLAYEQYF.

The rearrangement links TRBV19 to TRBJ2-6, with D hard to call. The V end lost 6 bases, the J end lost 1 base, and 10 bases lay between the germline ends. This CDR3 spans 15 amino acids. Germline V gives CDR1 LNHDA, CDR2 SQIVND (reference sequence). The CDR3 nucleotides are TGTGCCAGTAGCTCCCCGGTATCTGGGGCCAACGTCCTGACTTTC. Encoded protein: CASSSPVSGANVLTF.

Regarding this clone: The same CDR3 also results from other DNA sequences found in this sample. J is TRBJ2-1 and V is TRBV9; 9 positions match TRBD2. The CDR3 covers 16 residues. Unmatched junction bases numbered 2, after V lost 0 bases and J lost 1 base. The V gene's germline CDR1 is SGDLS and CDR2 YYNGEE. CDR3 sequence reads: CASSVVSGSSYNEQFF. The CDR3 DNA reads TGTGCCAGCAGCGTAGTTAGCGGGAGTTCCTACAATGAGCAGTTCTTC.

This clone was observed a handful of times. V is TRBV30 and J is TRBJ1-2; tentative D call: TRBD1 (6 bases). Trimming stripped 5 bases from V and 2 bases from J, with 9 bases between. Per germline, CDR1 GTSNPN and CDR2 SVGIG (reference sequence). The length of the CDR3 is 12 residues. This CDR3 is CAWDQGNYGYTF. In DNA form, the CDR3 reads TGTGCCTGGGATCAGGGGAACTATGGCTACACCTTC.

J is TRBJ2-7 and V is TRBV4-1; 13 bases map to TRBD2. V was pared by 4 bases and J by 4 bases, with 4 bases of the junction left unmatched. Per the germline V gene, CDR1 is MGHRA and CDR2 is YSYEKL. The CDR3 consists of 15 residues. The CDR3 region has the DNA TGCGCCAGCAGCCGATTACTAGCGGGAGGGTACGAGCAGTACTTC. This translates into CASSRLLAGGYEQYF.

The gene calls are TRBV19 and TRBJ1-5; D is undetermined. Germline CDR1 LNHDA, CDR2 SQIVND (reference sequence). This CDR3 is 12 amino acids long. Trimming took off 8 bases at V and 4 bases at J, with 9 bases between the two ends. CDR3 region: CASGDRNQPQHF. CDR3 sequence (DNA): TGTGCCAGTGGAGATAGGAATCAGCCCCAGCATTTT.

V is TRBV5-6 and J is TRBJ2-6; TRBD1 agrees at 11 bases. CDR3 size: 17 residues. The germline gives CDR1 SGHDT, CDR2 YYEEEE. The V gene end was trimmed by 4 bases and the J gene end by 0 bases; junction bases not matched to a gene: 3. CDR3 amino acids: CASSPGTGGSGANVLTF. For the CDR3, the DNA is TGTGCCAGCAGCCCTGGGACAGGGGGCTCTGGGGCCAACGTCCTGACTTTC.

The chain recombines TRBV5-4 with TRBJ1-2; 8 positions agree with TRBD1. The CDR3 spans 14 residues. CDR1 and CDR2 (germline): SGHNT, YYREEE (reference sequence). J gave up 3 bases and V 4 bases, and 5 bases lay outside the gene matches. The CDR3: CASSPGQGDYGYTF. CDR3 in DNA: TGTGCCAGCAGCCCCGGACAGGGCGACTATGGCTACACCTTC.

A few counts support this clone. The chain is built from TRBV27 and TRBJ1-2; D not resolved. The CDR3 contains 15 residues. Between the trimmed V and J ends, which lost 5 bases and 1 base, there was a span of 14 bases. The germline V gene encodes CDR1 MNHEY and CDR2 SMNVEV (reference sequence). CDR3 protein: CASSPGYFVNYGYTF. The CDR3 bases are TGTGCCAGCAGTCCCGGGTACTTCGTTAACTATGGCTACACCTTC.

This clone was seen a handful of times. The chain's CDR3 is CASSVDRDTEAFF. As DNA, the CDR3 is TGTGCCAGCAGCGTAGACAGGGACACTGAAGCTTTCTTT. The V gene is TRBV7-2, the J gene TRBJ1-1, with 7 nucleotides matching TRBD1. Losses at the gene ends were 5 bases for V and 3 bases for J; bases not matched to a gene: 3. Germline CDR1 SGHTA, CDR2 FQGNSA. The CDR3 is 13 residues long.

The chain links TRBV9 to TRBJ2-3, with 7 bases identical to TRBD2. The CDR3 spans 15 residues. Per the germline V gene, CDR1 is SGDLS and CDR2 is YYNGEE. The trim removed 0 bases at V and 4 bases at J, leaving 5 bases unmatched. Written as DNA, the CDR3 is TGTGCCAGCAGCGTAGGAAGGCTAGCGGCAGATACGCAGTATTTT. The encoded protein is CASSVGRLAADTQYF.

V and J are TRBV2 and TRBJ2-5, with 10 bases matching TRBD1. This CDR3 spans 13 amino acids. The germline V gene encodes CDR1 SNHLY and CDR2 FYNNEI. Trimming took 6 bases from V and 4 from J; bases not matched to a gene: 2. The CDR3 region is CASSGTGAETQYF. The CDR3, as DNA: TGTGCCAGCAGCGGGACAGGGGCAGAGACCCAGTACTTC.

The chain links TRBV28 to TRBJ2-5, with D possibly TRBD1 on 6 matching bases. CDR3 size: 15 residues. Germline V gives CDR1 MDHEN, CDR2 SYDVKM. V lost 4 bases to trimming and J lost 1 base, with 13 bases between them. This chain's CDR3 is CASSYGQPIQETQYF. CDR3 in DNA: TGTGCCAGCAGTTATGGACAGCCCATCCAAGAGACCCAGTACTTC. The entire variable domain, with the rest obtained from reference TRBV28 and TRBJ2-5, is as follows: DVKVTQSSRYLVKRTGEKVFLECVQDMDHENMFWYRQDPGLGLRLIYFSYDVKMKEKGDIPEGYSVSREKKERFSLILESASTNQTSMYLCASSYGQPIQETQYFGPGTRLLVL.

The genes are TRBV5-1 and TRBJ2-1, with 11 bases identical to TRBD2. V lost 5 bases and J lost 2; bases outside the gene matches: 9. Germline V gene lookup returns CDR1 SGHRS and CDR2 YFSETQ. The length of the CDR3 is 17 residues. The CDR3 here is CASSSRLAGTTYNEQFF. The CDR3 nucleotides are TGCGCCAGCAGTTCCAGACTAGCGGGGACTACCTACAATGAGCAGTTCTTC.